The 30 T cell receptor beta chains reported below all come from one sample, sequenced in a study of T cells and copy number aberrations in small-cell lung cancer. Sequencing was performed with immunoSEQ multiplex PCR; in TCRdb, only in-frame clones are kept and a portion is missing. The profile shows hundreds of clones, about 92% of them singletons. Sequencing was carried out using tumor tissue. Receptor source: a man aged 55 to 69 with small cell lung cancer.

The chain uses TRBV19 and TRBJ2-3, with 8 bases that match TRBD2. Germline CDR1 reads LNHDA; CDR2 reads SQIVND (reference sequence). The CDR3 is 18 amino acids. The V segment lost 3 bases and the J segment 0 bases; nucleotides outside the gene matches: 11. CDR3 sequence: CASSIGRLAGTSTDTQYF. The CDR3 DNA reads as TGTGCCAGTAGTATTGGCCGGTTAGCGGGAACAAGCACAGATACGCAGTATTTT.

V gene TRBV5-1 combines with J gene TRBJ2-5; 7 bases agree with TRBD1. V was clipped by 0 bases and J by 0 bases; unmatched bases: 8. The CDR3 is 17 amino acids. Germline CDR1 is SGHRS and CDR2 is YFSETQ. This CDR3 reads CASSLGGGGHYQETQYF. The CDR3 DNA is TGCGCCAGCAGCTTGGGAGGGGGCGGCCACTACCAAGAGACCCAGTACTTC.

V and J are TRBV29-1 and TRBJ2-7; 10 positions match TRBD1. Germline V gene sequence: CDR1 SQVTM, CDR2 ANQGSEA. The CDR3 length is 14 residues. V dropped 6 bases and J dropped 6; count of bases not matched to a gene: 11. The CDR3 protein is CSVGRSTGGGEQYF. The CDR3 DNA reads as TGCAGCGTGGGAAGATCGACAGGGGGCGGCGAGCAGTACTTC.

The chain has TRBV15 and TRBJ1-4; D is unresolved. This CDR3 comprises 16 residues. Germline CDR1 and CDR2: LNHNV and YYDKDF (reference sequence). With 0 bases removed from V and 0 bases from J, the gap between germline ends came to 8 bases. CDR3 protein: CATSRDRLATNEKLFF. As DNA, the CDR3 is TGTGCCACCAGCAGAGACAGGCTCGCAACTAATGAAAAACTGTTTTTT.

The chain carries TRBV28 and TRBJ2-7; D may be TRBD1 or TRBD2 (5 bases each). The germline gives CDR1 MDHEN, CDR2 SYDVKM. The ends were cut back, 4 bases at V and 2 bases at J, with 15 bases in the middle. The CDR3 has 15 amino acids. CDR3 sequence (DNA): TGTGCCAGCAGTTCACAGGCCAGGGACCCCTACGAGCAGTACTTC. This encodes CASSSQARDPYEQYF. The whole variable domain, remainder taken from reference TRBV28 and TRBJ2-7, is DVKVTQSSRYLVKRTGEKVFLECVQDMDHENMFWYRQDPGLGLRLIYFSYDVKMKEKGDIPEGYSVSREKKERFSLILESASTNQTSMYLCASSSQARDPYEQYFGPGTRLTVT.

The CDR3 region is CAVGQDFFYGYTF. The CDR3 DNA is TGTGCCGTCGGACAGGATTTTTTCTATGGCTACACCTTC. The chain uses TRBV7-2 and TRBJ1-2, with 7 bases matching TRBD1. The germline gives CDR1 SGHTA, CDR2 FQGNSA. J was trimmed by 4 bases and V by 11 bases; bases with no gene match: 10. The CDR3 contains 13 residues.

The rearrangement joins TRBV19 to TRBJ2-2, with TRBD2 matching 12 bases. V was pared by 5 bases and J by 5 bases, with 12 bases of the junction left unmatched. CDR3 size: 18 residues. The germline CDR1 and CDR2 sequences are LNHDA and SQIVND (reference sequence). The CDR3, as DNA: TGTGCCAGTAGTCTCAGTCCCCCGACTAGCGGGAGAACCGGGGAGCTGTTTTTT. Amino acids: CASSLSPPTSGRTGELFF.

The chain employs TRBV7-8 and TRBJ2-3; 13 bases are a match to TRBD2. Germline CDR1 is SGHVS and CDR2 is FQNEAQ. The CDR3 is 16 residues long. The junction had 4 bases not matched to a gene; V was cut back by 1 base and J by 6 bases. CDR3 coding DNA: TGTGCCAGCAGCTTAGGGACTAGCGGGGGTCCTGATACGCAGTATTTT. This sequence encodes CASSLGTSGGPDTQYF.

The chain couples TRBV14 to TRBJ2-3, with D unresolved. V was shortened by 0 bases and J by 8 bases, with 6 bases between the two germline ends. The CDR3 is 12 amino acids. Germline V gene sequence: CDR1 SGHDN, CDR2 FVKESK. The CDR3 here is CASSQDSSTQYF. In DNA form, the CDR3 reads TGTGCCAGCAGCCAAGATAGTAGTACGCAGTATTTT.

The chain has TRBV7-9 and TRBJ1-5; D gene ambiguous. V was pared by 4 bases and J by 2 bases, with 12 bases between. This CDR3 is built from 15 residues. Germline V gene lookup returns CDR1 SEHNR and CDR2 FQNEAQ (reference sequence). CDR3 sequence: CASSSTSSGNQPQHF. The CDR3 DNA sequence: TGTGCCAGCAGCTCTACATCGTCGGGCAATCAGCCCCAGCATTTT. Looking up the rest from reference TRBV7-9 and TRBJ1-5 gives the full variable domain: DTGVSQNPRHKITKRGQNVTFRCDPISEHNRLYWYRQTLGQGPEFLTYFQNEAQLEKSRLLSDRFSAERPKGSFSTLEIQRTEQGDSAMYLCASSSTSSGNQPQHFGDGTRLSIL.

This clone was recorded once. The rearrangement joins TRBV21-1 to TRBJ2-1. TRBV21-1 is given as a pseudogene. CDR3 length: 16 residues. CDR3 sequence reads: CASTQVGGAGYNEQFF. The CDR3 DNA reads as TGTGCCAGCACACAAGTGGGGGGCGCGGGCTACAATGAGCAGTTCTTC.

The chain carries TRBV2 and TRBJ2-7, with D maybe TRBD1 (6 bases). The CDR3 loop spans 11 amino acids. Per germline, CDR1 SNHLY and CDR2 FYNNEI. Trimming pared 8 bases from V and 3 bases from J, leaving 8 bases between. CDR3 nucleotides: TGTGCCAGCGGCAGGGGCTACGAGCAGTACTTC. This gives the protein CASGRGYEQYF. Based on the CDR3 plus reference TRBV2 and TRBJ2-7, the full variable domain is EPEVTQTPSHQVTQMGQEVILRCVPISNHLYFYWYRQILGQKVEFLVSFYNNEISEKSEIFDDQFSVERPDGSNFTLKIRSTKLEDSAMYFCASGRGYEQYFGPGTRLTVT.

The DNA of the CDR3 is TGTGCCAGCAGGCCGGGTGAGGGGGACTGGTCACCCCTCCACTTT. Translation: CASRPGEGDWSPLHF. V gene TRBV5-5 combines with J gene TRBJ1-6, with D tentatively TRBD1 (6 bases). This CDR3 is 15 amino acids long. CDR1 is SGHKS, CDR2 YYEKEE, per germline (reference sequence). The V gene lost 5 bases and the J gene lost 10 bases, with 19 bases spanning the gap.

DNA for the CDR3: TGCGCCAGCAGCTTCCTAGCGGGGGGCGCCCTCTACGAGCAGTACTTC. This gives the protein CASSFLAGGALYEQYF. V gene TRBV5-1 combines with J gene TRBJ2-7; 11 bases are a match to TRBD2. Trimming removed 2 bases from V and 3 bases from J; junction bases left unmatched: 7. Germline V gene sequence: CDR1 SGHRS, CDR2 YFSETQ. This CDR3 is 16 amino acids long.

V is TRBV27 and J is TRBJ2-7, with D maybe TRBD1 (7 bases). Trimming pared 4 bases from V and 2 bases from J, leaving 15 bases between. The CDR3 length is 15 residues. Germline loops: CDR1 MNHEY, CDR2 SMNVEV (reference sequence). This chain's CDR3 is CASSSQGGKTYEQYF. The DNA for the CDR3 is TGTGCCAGCAGTTCGCAGGGGGGAAAGACCTACGAGCAGTACTTC.

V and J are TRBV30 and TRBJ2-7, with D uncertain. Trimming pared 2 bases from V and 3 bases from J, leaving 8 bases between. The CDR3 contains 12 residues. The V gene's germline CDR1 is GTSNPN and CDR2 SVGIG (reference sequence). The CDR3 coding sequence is TGTGCCTGGAGTAGTCCCCTCTACGAGCAGTACTTC. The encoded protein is CAWSSPLYEQYF.

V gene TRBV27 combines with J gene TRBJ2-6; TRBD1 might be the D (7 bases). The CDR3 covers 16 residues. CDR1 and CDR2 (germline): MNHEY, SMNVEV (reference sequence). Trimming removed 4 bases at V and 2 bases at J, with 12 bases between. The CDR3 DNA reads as TGTGCCAGCAGTTCGGAGGGGGCAGCTGGGGCCAACGTCCTGACTTTC. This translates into CASSSEGAAGANVLTF.

The CDR3 sequence: CASSLGGITEAFF. The CDR3 DNA follows: TGTGCCAGCAGTTTGGGAGGGATCACTGAAGCTTTCTTT. J is TRBJ1-1 and V is TRBV2; D not resolved. This CDR3 is built from 13 residues. Germline CDR1 reads SNHLY; CDR2 reads FYNNEI. V lost 5 bases and J 4 bases, leaving 11 bases between the germline ends.

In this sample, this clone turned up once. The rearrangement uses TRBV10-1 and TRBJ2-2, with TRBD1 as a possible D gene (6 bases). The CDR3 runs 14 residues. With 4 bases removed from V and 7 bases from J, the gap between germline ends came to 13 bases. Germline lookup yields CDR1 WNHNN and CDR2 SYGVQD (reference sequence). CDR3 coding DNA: TGCGCCAGCAGTGGAACGTCAGGGGTCGGGGAGCTGTTTTTT. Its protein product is CASSGTSGVGELFF.

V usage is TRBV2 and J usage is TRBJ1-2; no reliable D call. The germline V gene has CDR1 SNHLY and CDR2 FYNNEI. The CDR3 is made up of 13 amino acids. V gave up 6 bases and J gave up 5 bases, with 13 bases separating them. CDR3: CASSGNNLYGYTF. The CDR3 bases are TGTGCCAGCAGCGGCAACAACCTGTATGGCTACACCTTC.

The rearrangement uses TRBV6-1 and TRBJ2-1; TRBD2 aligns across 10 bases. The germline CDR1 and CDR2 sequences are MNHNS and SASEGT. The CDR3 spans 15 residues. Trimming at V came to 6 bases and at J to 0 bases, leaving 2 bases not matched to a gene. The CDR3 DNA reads TGTGCCAGCAGCCCTAGCGGGAGCTCCTACAATGAGCAGTTCTTC. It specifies CASSPSGSSYNEQFF.

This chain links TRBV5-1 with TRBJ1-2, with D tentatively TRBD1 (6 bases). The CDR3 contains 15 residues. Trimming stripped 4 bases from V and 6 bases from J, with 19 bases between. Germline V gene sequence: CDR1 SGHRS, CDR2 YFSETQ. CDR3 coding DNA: TGCGCCAGCAGCCCCCGTCCCGGGGGGCGGGATGGCTACACCTTC. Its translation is CASSPRPGGRDGYTF.

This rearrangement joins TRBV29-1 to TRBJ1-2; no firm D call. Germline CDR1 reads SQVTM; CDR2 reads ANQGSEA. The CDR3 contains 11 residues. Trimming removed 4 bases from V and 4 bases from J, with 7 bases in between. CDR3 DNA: TGCAGCGTTGTCCCCCTCTATGGCTACACCTTC. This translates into CSVVPLYGYTF.

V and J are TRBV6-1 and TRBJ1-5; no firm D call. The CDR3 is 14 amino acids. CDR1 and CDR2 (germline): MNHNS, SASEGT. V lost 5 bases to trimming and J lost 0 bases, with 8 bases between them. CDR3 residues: CASSPQDSNQPQHF. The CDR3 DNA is TGTGCCAGCAGTCCCCAGGATAGCAATCAGCCCCAGCATTTT.

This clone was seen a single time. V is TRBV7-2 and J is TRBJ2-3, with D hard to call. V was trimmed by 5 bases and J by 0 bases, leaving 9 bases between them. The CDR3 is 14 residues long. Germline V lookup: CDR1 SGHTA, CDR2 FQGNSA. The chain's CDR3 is CASSTTTSTDTQYF. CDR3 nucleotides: TGTGCCAGCAGCACGACCACAAGCACAGATACGCAGTATTTT.

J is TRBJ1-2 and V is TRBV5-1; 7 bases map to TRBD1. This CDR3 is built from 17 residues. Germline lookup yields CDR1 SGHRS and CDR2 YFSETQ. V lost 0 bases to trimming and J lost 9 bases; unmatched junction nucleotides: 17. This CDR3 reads CASSLARQGEMSTRYTF. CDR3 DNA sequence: TGCGCCAGCAGCTTGGCCAGGCAGGGGGAGATGTCTACCCGCTACACCTTC.

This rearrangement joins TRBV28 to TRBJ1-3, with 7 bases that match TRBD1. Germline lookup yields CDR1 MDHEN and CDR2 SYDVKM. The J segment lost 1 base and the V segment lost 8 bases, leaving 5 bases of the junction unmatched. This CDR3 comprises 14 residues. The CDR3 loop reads CASGRQGSGNTIYF. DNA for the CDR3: TGTGCCAGCGGGCGACAGGGTTCTGGAAACACCATATATTTT.

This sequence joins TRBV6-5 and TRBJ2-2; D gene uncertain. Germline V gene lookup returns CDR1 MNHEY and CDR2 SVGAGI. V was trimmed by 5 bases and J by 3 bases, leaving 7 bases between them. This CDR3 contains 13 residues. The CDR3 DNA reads TGTGCCAGCAGTCATCAAGACACCGGGGAGCTGTTTTTT. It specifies CASSHQDTGELFF.

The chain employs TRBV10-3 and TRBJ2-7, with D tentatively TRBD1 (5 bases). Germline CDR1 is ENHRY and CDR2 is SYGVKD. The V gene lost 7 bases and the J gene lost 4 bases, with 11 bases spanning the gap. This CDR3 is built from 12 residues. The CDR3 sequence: CAITDSRYEQYF. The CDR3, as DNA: TGTGCCATCACTGACAGCAGGTACGAGCAGTACTTC.

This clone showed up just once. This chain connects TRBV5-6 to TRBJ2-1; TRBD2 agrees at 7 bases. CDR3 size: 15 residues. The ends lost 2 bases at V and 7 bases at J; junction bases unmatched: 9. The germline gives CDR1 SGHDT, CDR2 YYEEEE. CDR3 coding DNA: TGTGCCAGCAGCTTCTTTGCGGGAGCGAGGAATGAGCAGTTCTTC. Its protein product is CASSFFAGARNEQFF.